What follows is one T cell receptor beta chain and its context. The specificity of this receptor is unknown. No quality values exist for individual bases; no much larger clone is one base distant. The CDR3 covers 14 residues, taking in both the cysteine and the phenylalanine. Only the CDR3 portion is preserved as DNA: 42 bases, with reading frame beginning at the first base. V loses 4 bases at its end and J loses 5 bases; junction bases beyond the gene matches: 10. Sequences SQVTM (CDR1) and ANQGSEA (CDR2) are obtained from the germline V gene. These data originate in a study of blood T cell repertoires in COVID-19 (dated by TCRdb to 2020 to 2021). In the study overall: Collaborator samples came from the United States, Italy and Spain and covered acute and convalescent phases of COVID-19. Subjects who had been exposed to COVID-19, were actively infected with it, or had recovered from it provided the deeply sampled blood TCRbeta repertoires that made up the dataset. Samples were obtained from the ongoing ImmuneRACE study (first 160 participants) and from about 1,300 subjects provided by 6 global collaborators. Where HLA class I and class II types were available, the types were taken from metadata supplied by the sample provider, not from assay-based typing. The repertoires were released in a freely available public database meant as a resource for research on the immune response to SARS-CoV-2. A de-identified subject ID, COVID-19 status, age in years and sex were almost always included in the sample metadata. The material from the prospective study consisted of cDNA or gDNA derived from T cells, B-cell-depleted T cells, or PBMCs.

Beyond this particular receptor, the publication reports: How much clinical and demographic metadata was included differed by source and by participant, and the metadata was provided uncurated.

TCRbeta CDR3 regions were amplified from genomic DNA using the immunoSEQ Assay, a bias-controlled multiplex PCR. The original pipeline was this. The number of nucleated cells in each sample was estimated from the amplification of reference gene primers within the assay. To quantify the absolute abundance of each unique TCRbeta CDR3 rearrangement, sequence reads were collapsed and filtered. For each sample, productive Simpson clonality was calculated by taking the square root of Simpson's diversity index across productive rearrangements. The clones in this table, taken by TCRdb from immuneACCESS, are in-frame only. Not every clone is retained; where verified, under half of the shortfall comes from an unresolved V gene, and the cause of the rest is unknown. The V and J calls and clone size are taken from that table; D and trimming were inferred from the DNA. This sample has approximately 200,000 clones in its table, and around 90% of those were observed once. The top ten hold roughly 3% of the sample.

One collaborating source in Seattle enrolled patients while the patients were actively infected and followed the patients over time throughout the course of disease. The collaborating institutions used their own protocols to collect whole blood in K2EDTA tubes. Collaborator samples were shipped for TCRbeta analysis as frozen whole blood, isolated PBMCs, or DNA extracted from either sample type. This chain joins TRBV29-1 to TRBJ2-7, and 8 junctional nucleotides match TRBD1. Sequenced: peripheral blood. The receptor comes from a man aged 25 to 40 with COVID-19, enrolled during active disease. For the CDR3, the sequence is CSVVQTGASHEQYF. The DNA sequence is TGCAGCGTTGTTCAGACAGGGGCGTCCCACGAGCAGTACTTC.